Presented here are 29 T cell receptor beta chains from one specimen sequenced in a study of cytomegalovirus exposure and HLA in healthy donors. The study ran its PCR with 60 Vbeta and 13 Jbeta primers. The assay was immunoSEQ multiplex PCR, and TCRdb's table has in-frame clones only and misses some. The profile covers some 180,000 clones, with around 74% appearing a single time and approximately 2.9% taken by the ten largest. The sample comprised PBMCs. These receptors came from a male donor in good health and CMV-seronegative.

V and J are TRBV19 and TRBJ1-4, with D possibly TRBD1 on 6 matching bases. This CDR3 comprises 16 residues. CDR1 LNHDA and CDR2 SQIVND come from the germline V gene (reference sequence). V was clipped by 4 bases and J by 3 bases, with 15 bases between them. In DNA, the CDR3 is TGTGCCAGTAGTAGGGGGCCGACAGGTTCTAATGAAAAACTGTTTTTT. Translated: CASSRGPTGSNEKLFF.

The V gene is TRBV30, the J gene TRBJ1-1; TRBD1 agrees at 10 bases. Germline-derived CDR1 and CDR2 are GTSNPN and SVGIG (reference sequence). The ends lost 2 bases at V and 1 base at J; junction bases unmatched: 7. This CDR3 spans 16 amino acids. CDR3 residues: CAWSTWDRGANTEAFF. CDR3 nucleotide sequence: TGTGCCTGGAGTACCTGGGACAGGGGTGCGAACACTGAAGCTTTCTTT.

This rearrangement joins TRBV9 to TRBJ2-1; 8 bases match TRBD1. V was clipped by 3 bases and J by 8 bases; unmatched bases: 10. Germline V lookup: CDR1 SGDLS, CDR2 YYNGEE. The CDR3 is 15 amino acids. CDR3 DNA sequence: TGTGCCAGCAGCGCACAGGGGGTCACGATTCATGAGCAGTTCTTC. Amino acids: CASSAQGVTIHEQFF.

V usage is TRBV11-2 and J usage is TRBJ2-5; perhaps TRBD2 as D (5 bases). Trimming took 0 bases from V and 5 from J, leaving 13 bases between them. The germline V gene has CDR1 SGHAT and CDR2 FQNNGV. This CDR3 has 15 amino acids. The CDR3: CASSLETGVAETQYF. For the CDR3, the DNA is TGTGCCAGCAGCTTAGAAACCGGGGTGGCGGAGACCCAGTACTTC.

There are a few counts of this clone. The rearrangement uses TRBV25-1 and TRBJ1-1; TRBD1 matches 7 bases. The CDR3 spans 14 residues. CDR1 is MGHDK, CDR2 SYGVNS, per germline. The V and J ends lost 3 bases and 1 base, in that order; junction bases with no gene match: 2. CDR3 nucleotide sequence: TGTGCCAGCAGTGAGGCAGGGGGGAACACTGAAGCTTTCTTT. Amino acids: CASSEAGGNTEAFF.

The chain joins TRBV28 to TRBJ2-3; D may be TRBD2 (6 bases). The CDR3 runs 19 residues. Germline V lookup: CDR1 MDHEN, CDR2 SYDVKM. Trimming cost V 10 bases and J 6 bases, with 35 bases left between them. CDR3 nucleotides: TGTGCCACCCTGGGTAATTTGTTGACGCGGGATCTTTCCGGGGATACGCAGTATTTT. Protein: CATLGNLLTRDLSGDTQYF.

This chain uses TRBV4-3 with TRBJ1-2; possibly TRBD1 for D (6 bases). Between the trimmed V and J ends, which lost 0 bases and 2 bases, there was a span of 13 bases. This CDR3 has 16 residues. Germline CDR1 and CDR2: LGHNA and YSLEER. CDR3: CASSQDRRGANYGYTF. The CDR3, as DNA: TGCGCCAGCAGCCAAGATCGCCGGGGGGCCAACTATGGCTACACCTTC.

The gene calls are TRBV30 and TRBJ2-1, with 10 bases aligning to TRBD2. The CDR3 covers 15 residues. CDR1 and CDR2 (germline): GTSNPN, SVGIG (reference sequence). With V trimmed by 4 bases and J by 3 bases, 6 bases remained unmatched. Here the CDR3 DNA reads TGTGCCTGGAACACACTAGCGGGACTCTACAATGAGCAGTTCTTC. Translating gives CAWNTLAGLYNEQFF.

The V call is TRBV12-5, the J call TRBJ1-2; tentative D call: TRBD1 (5 bases). Germline V gene lookup returns CDR1 LGHNT and CDR2 FRNRAP. The CDR3 spans 13 residues. Trimming took off 1 base at V and 6 bases at J, with 9 bases between the two ends. The CDR3 DNA follows: TGTGCTAGTGGTTTGGACAGGATTGATGGCTACACCTTC. This gives the protein CASGLDRIDGYTF.

Notes on this clone: This same CDR3 is encoded by further DNA sequences in the sample. The chain combines TRBV6-6 with TRBJ1-1, with TRBD1 matching 8 bases. J was trimmed by 3 bases and V by 6 bases; bases with no gene match: 9. The CDR3 is made up of 15 amino acids. Germline CDR1 and CDR2: MNHNY and SVGAGI (reference sequence). The CDR3 nucleotides read TGTGCCAGCAGCCTAACAGGGGGGAGGGACACTGAAGCTTTCTTT. Translated, it gives CASSLTGGRDTEAFF.

This clone came up a few times. V usage is TRBV28 and J usage is TRBJ2-1; no reliable D call. The CDR3 contains 15 residues. CDR1 and CDR2 (germline): MDHEN, SYDVKM. The ends were cut back, 3 bases at V and 3 bases at J, with 12 bases in the middle. CDR3 bases: TGTGCCAGCAGTTTTGTAGAGAGCCTCTACAATGAGCAGTTCTTC. It yields the protein CASSFVESLYNEQFF.

The rearrangement uses TRBV5-4 and TRBJ2-1, with D possibly being TRBD2 (6 bases). Germline values: CDR1 SGHNT, CDR2 YYREEE (reference sequence). The CDR3 extends over 14 amino acids. Between the trimmed V and J ends, which lost 4 bases and 1 base, there was a span of 9 bases. The CDR3 DNA is TGTGCCAGCAGCCCAGGGACTTCCTACAATGAGCAGTTCTTC. This sequence encodes CASSPGTSYNEQFF.

J is TRBJ1-5 and V is TRBV30, with D unclear. V was shortened by 1 base and J by 7 bases, with 14 bases between the two germline ends. The CDR3 covers 14 residues. CDR1 GTSNPN and CDR2 SVGIG come from the germline V gene (reference sequence). In nucleotides, the CDR3 is TGTGCCTGGAGTGGGTCGGGGTCCGGACAGCCCCAGCATTTT. Amino acids: CAWSGSGSGQPQHF.

This clone was seen only once. This chain links TRBV25-1 with TRBJ2-1; 7 bases are shared with TRBD1. In germline, CDR1 is MGHDK, CDR2 SYGVNS. V dropped 6 bases and J dropped 0; count of bases not matched to a gene: 5. CDR3 length equals 15 residues. The CDR3 DNA reads as TGTGCCAGCAGGGACGACAGGGTCTCCTACAATGAGCAGTTCTTC. Translated, it gives CASRDDRVSYNEQFF.

This chain links TRBV6-5 with TRBJ2-3, with TRBD1 identical over 9 bases. V trimming: 1 base; J trimming: 4 bases; junction bases outside the gene matches: 6. The CDR3 runs 16 residues. CDR1 MNHEY and CDR2 SVGAGI come from the germline V gene. The CDR3 loop is CASSYYGGQGADTQYF. CDR3 DNA sequence: TGTGCCAGCAGTTACTATGGGGGACAGGGCGCAGATACGCAGTATTTT.

This clone was seen more than once but under ten times. The rearrangement links TRBV6-1 to TRBJ2-5, with no clear D. The V end lost 2 bases, the J end lost 13 bases, and 8 bases lay between the germline ends. The CDR3 contains 10 residues. Germline CDR1 MNHNS, CDR2 SASEGT. Here the CDR3 DNA reads TGTGCCAGCAGTGAAATTGAGCGGTACTTC. It translates to CASSEIERYF.

By share, this clone counts as medium-sized. V gene TRBV29-1 combines with J gene TRBJ1-2; TRBD1 is a possible D gene (6 bases). This CDR3 has 10 residues. Germline CDR1 and CDR2: SQVTM and ANQGSEA. The ends were cut back, 6 bases at V and 8 bases at J, with 10 bases in the middle. The CDR3 region is CSVGTSGYTF. CDR3 nucleotides: TGCAGCGTCGGGACATCCGGCTACACCTTC.

Only a few counts were recorded for this clone. The chain employs TRBV6-5 and TRBJ1-2, with 9 bases aligning to TRBD1. V shed 6 bases, J shed 5 bases, and the junction held 4 bases outside the gene matches. This CDR3 spans 13 amino acids. The V gene's germline CDR1 is MNHEY and CDR2 SVGAGI. The CDR3 sequence is CASRQTGGYGYTF. CDR3 coding DNA: TGTGCCAGCAGACAGACAGGGGGGTATGGCTACACCTTC.

This clone was found a few times. This chain connects TRBV28 to TRBJ1-3; no reliable D call. Germline assignment: CDR1 MDHEN and CDR2 SYDVKM. Trimming stripped 6 bases from V and 3 bases from J, with 15 bases between. CDR3 length: 15 residues. This CDR3 reads CASSSSYGGGNTIYF. The CDR3 DNA reads TGTGCCAGCAGCTCCTCCTACGGCGGTGGAAACACCATATATTTT.

This rearrangement joins TRBV28 to TRBJ1-5, with 10 bases lining up with TRBD1. This CDR3 has 14 residues. CDR1 is MDHEN, CDR2 SYDVKM, per germline. Trimming cost V 6 bases and J 4 bases; bases outside gene matches: 3. The CDR3 loop reads CASSWGQGNQPQHF. The CDR3 DNA is TGTGCCAGCAGCTGGGGACAGGGGAATCAGCCCCAGCATTTT.

This clone was found a few times. The V and J genes are TRBV2 and TRBJ1-2, with D perhaps matching TRBD1 (6 bases). CDR3 length: 14 amino acids. V lost 7 bases, J lost 8 bases, and 20 bases lay in between. From germline, CDR1 is SNHLY and CDR2 FYNNEI. The CDR3 reads CASTRDTGIGGYTF. The CDR3, as DNA: TGTGCCAGCACACGGGACACGGGCATCGGGGGCTACACCTTC. Full variable domain (rest looked up from reference TRBV2 and TRBJ1-2): EPEVTQTPSHQVTQMGQEVILRCVPISNHLYFYWYRQILGQKVEFLVSFYNNEISEKSEIFDDQFSVERPDGSNFTLKIRSTKLEDSAMYFCASTRDTGIGGYTFGSGTRLTVV.

The chain is built from TRBV6-4 and TRBJ2-3; 8 bases agree with TRBD2. This CDR3 is built from 16 residues. Germline CDR1 is MRHNA and CDR2 is SNTAGT. V dropped 3 bases and J dropped 1; count of bases not matched to a gene: 6. The CDR3 nucleotides are TGTGCCAGCAGTGATGACCCGGGAGGGGGCACAGATACGCAGTATTTT. Translated, it gives CASSDDPGGGTDTQYF.

This chain joins TRBV27 and TRBJ1-6, with D possibly being TRBD1 (5 bases). V dropped 0 bases and J dropped 4 bases, with 10 bases sitting between them. The CDR3 extends over 16 amino acids. The V gene's germline CDR1 is MNHEY and CDR2 SMNVEV (reference sequence). The CDR3 region is CASSLSGAGYNSPLHF. The CDR3 DNA reads as TGTGCCAGCAGTTTATCTGGGGCGGGGTATAATTCACCCCTCCACTTT.

The V call is TRBV6-5, the J call TRBJ1-2, with no clear D. Germline assignment: CDR1 MNHEY and CDR2 SVGAGI. CDR3 size: 12 residues. V lost 6 bases to trimming and J lost 4 bases, with 9 bases between them. DNA for the CDR3: TGTGCCAGCAGCCGCGGATTCTATGGCTACACCTTC. It yields the protein CASSRGFYGYTF.

This clone was picked up a small number of times. The J gene is TRBJ2-3, the V gene TRBV30; 13 positions match TRBD2. Germline lookup yields CDR1 GTSNPN and CDR2 SVGIG (reference sequence). This CDR3 comprises 18 residues. Trimming cost V 1 base and J 0 bases; bases outside gene matches: 7. DNA of the CDR3: TGTGCCTGGAGTGGAGGACTAGCGGGGGAGTTCAGCACAGATACGCAGTATTTT. Translation: CAWSGGLAGEFSTDTQYF.

This clone appeared once. This rearrangement joins TRBV6-6 to TRBJ1-1; TRBD1 agrees at 12 bases. Germline-derived CDR1 and CDR2 are MNHNY and SVGAGI (reference sequence). This CDR3 contains 14 residues. V lost 7 bases and J lost 13; bases outside the gene matches: 13. This CDR3 reads CASTPDPGQGADFF. CDR3 sequence (DNA): TGTGCCAGCACCCCGGACCCGGGACAGGGGGCCGATTTCTTT.

This rearrangement joins TRBV6-5 to TRBJ2-3; 7 bases match TRBD1. The CDR3 covers 16 residues. The V segment lost 0 bases and the J segment 1 base; nucleotides outside the gene matches: 4. Per the germline V gene, CDR1 is MNHEY and CDR2 is SVGAGI. DNA of the CDR3: TGTGCCAGCAGTTACTCTTCCGGGACAGGCACAGATACGCAGTATTTT. This gives the protein CASSYSSGTGTDTQYF.

The rearrangement links TRBV6-5 to TRBJ2-1; 9 bases match TRBD1. The trim removed 4 bases at V and 5 bases at J, leaving 9 bases unmatched. CDR3 length: 16 amino acids. In germline, CDR1 is MNHEY, CDR2 SVGAGI. The DNA for the CDR3 is TGTGCCAGCAGTTTATCCGGGACAGGGTTGAACAATGAGCAGTTCTTC. Its protein product is CASSLSGTGLNNEQFF.

This clone was seen only a few times. This chain uses TRBV7-2 with TRBJ2-7; 7 nucleotides match TRBD1. The CDR3 is 16 amino acids. Looked up from germline, CDR1 is SGHTA and CDR2 is FQGNSA. V shed 4 bases and J 0 bases; nucleotides not matched to a gene: 9. The CDR3 region is CASSSLGQARSYEQYF. The CDR3 DNA follows: TGTGCCAGCAGCTCTTTAGGACAGGCTCGCTCCTACGAGCAGTACTTC.